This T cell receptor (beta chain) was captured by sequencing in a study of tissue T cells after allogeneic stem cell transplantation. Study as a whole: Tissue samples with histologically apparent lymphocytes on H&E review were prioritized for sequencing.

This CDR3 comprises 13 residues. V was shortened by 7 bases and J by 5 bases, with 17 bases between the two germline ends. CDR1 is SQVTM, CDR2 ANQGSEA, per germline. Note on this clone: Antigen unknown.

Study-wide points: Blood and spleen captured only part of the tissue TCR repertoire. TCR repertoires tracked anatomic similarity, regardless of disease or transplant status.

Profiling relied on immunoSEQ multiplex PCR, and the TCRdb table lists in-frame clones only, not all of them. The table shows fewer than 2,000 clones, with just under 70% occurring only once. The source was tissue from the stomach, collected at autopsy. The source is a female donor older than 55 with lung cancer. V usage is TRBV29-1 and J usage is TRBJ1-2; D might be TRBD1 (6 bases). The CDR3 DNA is TGCAGCGCTCGAAGCGGGGGGCGGTATGGCTACACCTTC. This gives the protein CSARSGGRYGYTF.